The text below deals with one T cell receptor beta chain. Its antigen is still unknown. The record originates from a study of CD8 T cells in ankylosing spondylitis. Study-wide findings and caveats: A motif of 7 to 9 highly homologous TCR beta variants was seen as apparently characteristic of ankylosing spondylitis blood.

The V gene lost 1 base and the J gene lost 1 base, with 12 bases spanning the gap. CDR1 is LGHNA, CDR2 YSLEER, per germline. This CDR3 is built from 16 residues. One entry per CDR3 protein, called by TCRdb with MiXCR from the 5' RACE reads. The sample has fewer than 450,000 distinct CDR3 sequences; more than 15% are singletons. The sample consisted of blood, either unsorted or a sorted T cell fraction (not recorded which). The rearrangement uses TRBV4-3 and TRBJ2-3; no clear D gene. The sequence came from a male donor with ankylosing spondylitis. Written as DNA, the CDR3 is TGCGCCAGCAGCCAAGGGACCTTCAGGCGCACAGATACGCAGTATTTT. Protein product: CASSQGTFRRTDTQYF.